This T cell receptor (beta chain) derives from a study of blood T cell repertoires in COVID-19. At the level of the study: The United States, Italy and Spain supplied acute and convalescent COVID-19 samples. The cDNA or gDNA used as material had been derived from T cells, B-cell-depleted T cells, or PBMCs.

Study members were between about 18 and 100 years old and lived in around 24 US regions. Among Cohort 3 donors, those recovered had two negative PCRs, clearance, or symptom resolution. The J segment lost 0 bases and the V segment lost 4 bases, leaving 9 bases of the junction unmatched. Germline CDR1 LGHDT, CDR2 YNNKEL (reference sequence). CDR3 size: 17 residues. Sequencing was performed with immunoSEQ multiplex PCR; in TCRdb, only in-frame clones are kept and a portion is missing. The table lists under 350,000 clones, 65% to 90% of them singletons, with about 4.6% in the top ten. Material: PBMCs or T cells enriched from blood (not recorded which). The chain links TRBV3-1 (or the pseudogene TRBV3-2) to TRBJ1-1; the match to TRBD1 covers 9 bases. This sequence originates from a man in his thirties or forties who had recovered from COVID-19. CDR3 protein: CASSPLQGAIMNTEAFF. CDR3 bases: TGTGCCAGCAGCCCTCTACAGGGGGCGATCATGAACACTGAAGCTTTCTTT.